A selection of T cell receptor beta chains follows, all from one sample in a study of regulatory T cells in long-lasting Graves disease. TCRdb reprocessed the multiplex PCR reads via MiXCR and lists one record per CDR3 protein. The sample yields roughly 300,000 distinct CDR3 sequences, about 20% seen once. Specimen: peripheral blood mononuclear cells (PBMCs), collected when the disease was refractory, from a patient treated with antithyroid drugs. The source of these receptors is a female donor with Graves disease. Each CDR3 is given with its conserved first and last residue. Each record gives: clone size, J gene, V gene, D gene, CDR3 DNA, CDR3 protein. A D gene is named only where the DNA matches it firmly. The size field is filled for only some rows; it gives once, few, many or a size class.

>-|TRBJ1-1|TRBV7-2|-
TGTGCCAGCAGCTTAGCGAGCAGGACTGAAGCTTTCTTT
CASSLASRTEAFF
>-|TRBJ2-7|TRBV6-1|-
TGTGCCAGCGGGATCGTTAACGAGCAGTACTTC
CASGIVNEQYF
>-|TRBJ2-3|TRBV7-9|TRBD2
TGTGCCAGCAGCCAAACCGGCCTAGCGGGGGGTAGCACAGATACGCAGTATTTT
CASSQTGLAGGSTDTQYF
>few|TRBJ1-1|TRBV20-1|-
TGCAGTGCTAGGGGAAGACAGTTGAACACTGAAGCTTTCTTT
CSARGRQLNTEAFF
>-|TRBJ1-1|TRBV12-3/TRBV12-4|-
TGTGCCAGCAGTTTATTTGGGGCTGAAGCTTTCTTT
CASSLFGAEAFF
>many|TRBJ1-2|TRBV2|-
TGTGCCAGCAGTGCTTATGGTGGCTACACCTTC
CASSAYGGYTF
>many|TRBJ2-7|TRBV11-2|TRBD2
TGTGCCAGCAGCTTAGCGGGAGGGCTCCACTACGAGCAGTACTTC
CASSLAGGLHYEQYF
>many|TRBJ2-5|TRBV5-5|TRBD1
TGTGCCAGCAGCTTGGCCCCGACAGGGGGCCAAGAGACCCAGTACTTC
CASSLAPTGGQETQYF
>-|TRBJ1-2|TRBV5-1|-
TGCGCCAGCAGCTTGGAGGCACTTAACTATGGCTACACCTTC
CASSLEALNYGYTF
>few|TRBJ1-6|TRBV19|-
TGTGCCAGTAGGGACCACGGCAGCTCCTATAATTCACCCCTCCACTTT
CASRDHGSSYNSPLHF
>-|TRBJ2-7|TRBV3-1|-
TGTGCCAGCAGCCCGACAGACACCTACGAGCAGTACTTC
CASSPTDTYEQYF
>-|TRBJ2-7|TRBV5-1|TRBD1
TGCGCCAGCAGCCCCGGGACAGGGCCCTTTGAGCAGTACTTC
CASSPGTGPFEQYF
>-|TRBJ1-1|TRBV10-3|-
TGTGCCATCAGTGATATCGACGGGGAGAACACTGAAGCTTTCTTT
CAISDIDGENTEAFF
>many|TRBJ2-7|TRBV28|-
TGTGCCAGCAGGCCTCTGGGCCCCTACGAGCAGTACTTC
CASRPLGPYEQYF
>many|TRBJ1-6|TRBV18|TRBD1
TGTGCCAGCTCACCACGGACAGGGGGCTTGGATTCACCCCTCCACTTT
CASSPRTGGLDSPLHF
>many|TRBJ1-4|TRBV6-1|TRBD1
TGTGCCAGCAGGGAGGGCAGGGGGCATGAAAAACTGTTTTTT
CASREGRGHEKLFF
>many|TRBJ2-5|TRBV28|-
TGTGCCAGCACCCCCGTAGGTTTCAGGGCCGATTTTTATGAGACCCAGTACTTC
CASTPVGFRADFYETQYF
>few|TRBJ2-7|TRBV28|TRBD1
TGTGCCAGCAGTTCAGGACAGGGAAGAGGCCCCTACGAGCAGTACTTC
CASSSGQGRGPYEQYF
>-|TRBJ1-1|TRBV25-1|-
TGTGCCAGCATGCGGGACGGGAACACTGAAGCTTTCTTT
CASMRDGNTEAFF
>many|TRBJ2-7|TRBV11-2|TRBD1
TGTGCCAGCAGCTTGGTGGGACAGGGTCTCTACGAGCAGTACTTC
CASSLVGQGLYEQYF
>many|TRBJ2-7|TRBV6-1|TRBD1
TGTGCCAGCAAAGAACAGGGGGTAAGGTACGAGCAGTACTTC
CASKEQGVRYEQYF
>once|TRBJ2-5|TRBV11-2|TRBD1
TGTGCCAGCAGCATAGGACAGGGGTCAGGGTTTGGGGAGACCCAGTACTTC
CASSIGQGSGFGETQYF
>many|TRBJ2-7|TRBV19|TRBD1
TGTGCCAGTAGTACGGGACAGGGGATCCCCTACGAGCAGTACTTC
CASSTGQGIPYEQYF
>-|TRBJ1-5|TRBV6-1|-
TGTGCCAGCAGCCAGATCCCCGGAGACCCACAGCCCCAGCATTTT
CASSQIPGDPQPQHF
>few|TRBJ2-7|TRBV5-1|TRBD1
TGCGCCAGCAGCTCTGCCCGGGACAGGGGTCCCTACGAGCAGTACTTC
CASSSARDRGPYEQYF
>few|TRBJ2-7|TRBV20-1|-
TGCAGTGCTAGAAAGTGGCAGGCGCTCTCCTACGAGCAGTACTTC
CSARKWQALSYEQYF
>many|TRBJ2-7|TRBV11-2|TRBD2
TGTGCCAGCAGCTTGGGGACTAGCGGGGTCGTGGACGAGCAGTACTTC
CASSLGTSGVVDEQYF
>many|TRBJ2-2|TRBV24-1|-
TGTGCCACCAGTGATTTCCGGCAGATCACCGGGGAGCTGTTTTTT
CATSDFRQITGELFF
>many|TRBJ2-7|TRBV11-2|TRBD2
TGTGCCAGCAGCTTAGTTAGCGGGAGAGAATACGAGCAGTACTTC
CASSLVSGREYEQYF
>many|TRBJ2-7|TRBV20-1|TRBD2
TGCAGTGCTAGAGATCCCCTAGCGGGCAGCTCCTACGAGCAGTACTTC
CSARDPLAGSSYEQYF
>many|TRBJ1-1|TRBV11-2|-
TGTGCCAGCAGCTGGATGACAGGGAACACTGAAGCTTTCTTT
CASSWMTGNTEAFF
>many|TRBJ2-2|TRBV2|-
TGTGCCAGCAGAGGGATAGCCGGGGAGCTGTTTTTT
CASRGIAGELFF
>many|TRBJ2-7|TRBV24-1|TRBD2
TGTGCCACCAGTGACTCTAGCGGGAGAGATGGGGCGTCCTACGAGCAGTACTTC
CATSDSSGRDGASYEQYF
>-|TRBJ2-5|TRBV3-1|-
TGTGCCAGCAGCCCAGGAAGTGGGATGCAGGAGGCCCAGTACTTC
CASSPGSGMQEAQYF
>few|TRBJ2-1|TRBV6-2/TRBV6-3|TRBD2
TGTGCCAGCGGACTAGCGGCTAGGAATGAGCAGTTCTTC
CASGLAARNEQFF
>many|TRBJ1-5|TRBV7-2|-
TGTGCCAGCAGTAGGGGCACCCATCAGCCCCAGCATTTT
CASSRGTHQPQHF
>-|TRBJ1-2|TRBV27|TRBD1
TGTGCCAGCAGTTTTCAGGGGGCTCCCTTTTTTAACTATGGCTACACCTTC
CASSFQGAPFFNYGYTF
>many|TRBJ2-7|TRBV6-1|-
TGTGCCAGCAGTGAAGTTCTGAGCTACGAGCAGTACTTC
CASSEVLSYEQYF
>many|TRBJ1-2|TRBV18|-
TGTGCCAGCTCACCCGACAGGTCGGGCGGCTACACCTTC
CASSPDRSGGYTF
>few|TRBJ1-3|TRBV3-1|-
TGTGCCAGCAGCCAAGAGGGACTGAGCTCTGGAAACACCATATATTTT
CASSQEGLSSGNTIYF
>many|TRBJ2-5|TRBV15|TRBD1
TGTGCCACCCGTTCCCCAGGGGGCGGCCAAGAGACCCAGTACTTC
CATRSPGGGQETQYF
>-|TRBJ2-2|TRBV12-5|-
TGTGCTAGTGGTTTACCCGTCGGGGAGCTGTTTTTT
CASGLPVGELFF